This T cell receptor beta chain was found in a study of PD-1 blockade in classical Hodgkin lymphoma (dated by TCRdb to between 2020 and 2021). Regarding the study in general: Nivolumab dosing was 3 mg/kg intravenously every 2 weeks, continuing until either disease progression or unacceptable toxicity. The study used TCR beta sequencing and CyTOF to define a peripheral blood immune signature of response to PD-1 blockade in classical Hodgkin lymphoma.

Notes on this clone: Its antigen target is currently unknown. No quality values exist for individual bases; no much larger clone is one base distant.

Reading from cysteine to phenylalanine, the CDR3 counts 13 amino acids. CDR3 DNA is the only sequence kept; it has 39 bases, read in frame from the first base. The junction shows trimming of 6 bases on V and 9 bases on J, plus 18 bases between the germline ends. CDR1 and CDR2, per the germline V gene, are SQVTM and ANQGSEA. The sample's time point label, decoded: cycle 4 day 1 (C4D1), after 5 to 7 weeks of nivolumab. All trial patients had relapsed after autologous stem cell transplantation, with cohorts A, B and C differing in prior brentuximab vedotin exposure. The trial cohort was composed of about 60 patients with relapsed/refractory classical Hodgkin lymphoma, for whom complete response, partial response or progressive disease was recorded as best overall response. Trial patients were treated with single-agent nivolumab in the multi-cohort phase II CheckMate 205 trial. An independent review committee assessed best overall response using the 2007 International Working Group response criteria. Trial PBMCs were collected immediately before nivolumab initiation (C1D1) and during therapy at cycle 2 day 1 and cycle 4 day 1. After peripheral blood was drawn into 8 mL Vacutainer Cell Preparation Tubes, PBMCs were isolated by centrifugation and then cryopreserved.

The Qiagen DNeasy kit was used to extract genomic DNA both from unsorted PBMCs and from the negatively selected CD4+ and CD8+ fractions. Amplification of TCR beta CDR3 regions was done by immunoSEQ multiplex PCR with primers that anneal to V and J segments. A synthetic immune receptor repertoire was used to minimize amplification bias, and any remaining bias was removed computationally after sequencing. Turning to the authors' computational methods: Repertoire diversity was quantified as the Shannon entropy index using custom Python scripts. Unsorted, CD4+ and CD8+ repertoires were examined separately, except in combined analyses, for which CD4+ and CD8+ sequences were merged in silico. A clone was considered expanded if an increase in frequency of at least 2-fold after treatment relative to C1D1 was found, and a pseudocount of 0.5 was applied to clones undetected at baseline. Clones with 0 or 1 copy at C1D1 were defined as singleton clones, while clones with 2 or more copies were defined as non-singleton clones. Clones expanded in unsorted samples were annotated as CD4+, CD8+ or unknown by matching protein sequences in sorted samples from the same patient. Wilcoxon tests on paired samples were used to test changes in diversity from C1D1 to C4D1. TCRdb re-hosts the immuneACCESS table, in-frame sequences only. Its copies lack some clones; in the studies checked, an unresolved V gene accounts for under half of them, and the cause for the rest is not known. Clonal size and the V and J genes are those of that table, whereas D and trimming came from the DNA. The table for this sample lists 100,000 to 120,000 clones; approximately 90% of them were counted only once. In total, the top ten clones hold 15% to 20% of the sample.

What the authors observed across the whole study: Lower diversity was seen in patients whose nivolumab began less than 1 year after ASCT, and these patients were left out of later analyses so that immune reconstitution would not confound the results. Among trial patients, those achieving complete response had baseline diversity similar to that of newly diagnosed patients, while diversity was significantly lower in partial responders and progressors. CD4+ but not CD8+ TCR diversity rose significantly by C4D1 (p=0.0027 vs p=0.16), most apparent in complete responders (p=0.02). Newly diagnosed patients were reported to have lower baseline TCR diversity than healthy donors, and relapsed/refractory patients were reported to have lower baseline TCR diversity still. The study was restricted to a single clinical trial cohort, and the causes of repertoire differences, possibly disease activity or prior therapy, were left undefined.

This receptor was identified in a human donor with classical Hodgkin lymphoma. The chain is encoded by TRBV29-1 joined to TRBJ2-1, with the D assignment possibly TRBD1 or TRBD2, given 5 matching bases for each. This material consisted of peripheral blood mononuclear cells (PBMCs), taken before the fourth cycle of nivolumab. The DNA sequence is given as TGCAGCGTGGCCCCTCGGGGCCTTCCTGAGCAGTTCTTC. It encodes CSVAPRGLPEQFF.